A single sample gave rise to the 20 T cell receptor beta chains below, sequenced in a study of blood T cell repertoires in COVID-19. Clones were read by immunoSEQ multiplex PCR, and TCRdb kept only the in-frame ones, dropping some. Of about 92,000 clones in the sample, roughly 84% were seen once. Sequencing was performed on peripheral blood. The source is a human donor in a cohort sampled during active COVID-19.

This clone was counted only a few times. The chain employs TRBV6-2 or TRBV6-3 and TRBJ1-5; 7 nucleotides match TRBD1. The ends lost 0 bases at V and 1 base at J; junction bases unmatched: 12. The length of the CDR3 is 19 residues. CDR1 and CDR2 (germline): MNHEY, SVGEGT. The CDR3 spells CASSYSRTTGLKSNQPQHF. The CDR3 DNA reads as TGTGCCAGCAGTTACTCTAGGACGACAGGGTTGAAAAGCAATCAGCCCCAGCATTTT.

Only one count was recorded for this clone. The rearrangement joins TRBV5-6 to TRBJ2-3; 11 nucleotides agree with TRBD2. V lost 6 bases to trimming and J lost 2 bases; unmatched junction nucleotides: 8. CDR1 SGHDT and CDR2 YYEEEE come from the germline V gene. The CDR3 has 16 amino acids. DNA for the CDR3: TGTGCCAGCACCCCTTTAGCGGGGGGGTACACAGATACGCAGTATTTT. Translated: CASTPLAGGYTDTQYF.

The chain couples TRBV12-3 or TRBV12-4 to TRBJ2-5; perhaps TRBD2 as D (6 bases). V lost 0 bases to trimming and J lost 5 bases, with 7 bases between them. The CDR3 has 13 amino acids. The CDR3 loop is CASSLAGGETQYF. The CDR3 bases are TGTGCCAGCAGTTTAGCTGGGGGGGAGACCCAGTACTTC.

The V gene is TRBV5-1, the J gene TRBJ2-7, with D possibly being TRBD1 (7 bases). Germline V lookup: CDR1 SGHRS, CDR2 YFSETQ. Trimming left V 0 bases short and J 7 bases short, with 14 bases between. The CDR3 is made up of 14 amino acids. The CDR3 region is CASSLEAQGGEQYF. The CDR3 DNA follows: TGCGCCAGCAGCTTGGAGGCTCAGGGGGGAGAGCAGTACTTC.

This clone was observed a few times. The J gene is TRBJ1-1, the V gene TRBV19; 9 nucleotides align to TRBD1. Germline CDR1 and CDR2: LNHDA and SQIVND (reference sequence). Losses at the gene ends were 3 bases for V and 1 base for J; bases not matched to a gene: 0. There are 14 residues in the CDR3. The CDR3 here is CASSMGQGNTEAFF. The CDR3, as DNA: TGTGCCAGTAGTATGGGACAGGGGAACACTGAAGCTTTCTTT. Supplemented by reference TRBV19 and TRBJ1-1, the full variable domain reads DGGITQSPKYLFRKEGQNVTLSCEQNLNHDAMYWYRQDPGQGLRLIYYSQIVNDFQKGDIAEGYSVSREKKESFPLTVTSAQKNPTAFYLCASSMGQGNTEAFFGQGTRLTVV.

The rearrangement joins TRBV11-2 to TRBJ1-3; perhaps TRBD1 as D (5 bases). The germline gives CDR1 SGHAT, CDR2 FQNNGV. This CDR3 region has 13 residues. Trimming removed 5 bases at V and 2 bases at J, with 7 bases between. The CDR3 sequence is CASSPGAGNTIYF. Written as DNA, the CDR3 is TGTGCCAGCAGCCCGGGGGCTGGAAACACCATATATTTT.

The genes are TRBV28 and TRBJ2-2; 7 bases line up with TRBD1. The CDR3 is 16 amino acids. In germline, CDR1 is MDHEN, CDR2 SYDVKM. V trimming: 2 bases; J trimming: 4 bases; junction bases outside the gene matches: 7. CDR3 DNA sequence: TGTGCCAGCAGTTTAGTTGACAGGGTCGGCACCGGGGAGCTGTTTTTT. Translated, it gives CASSLVDRVGTGELFF.

V gene TRBV4-2 combines with J gene TRBJ1-1, with D perhaps matching TRBD1 (5 bases). This CDR3 contains 15 residues. V lost 3 bases to trimming and J lost 1 base, with 12 bases between them. Looked up from germline, CDR1 is LGHNA and CDR2 is YNFKEQ. CDR3 sequence (DNA): TGTGCCAGCAGCCATACTCCTCAGGGGAACACTGAAGCTTTCTTT. Protein: CASSHTPQGNTEAFF.

The DNA of the CDR3 is TGCGCCAGCAGAAAAACTGGTGAGGGGAACACTGAAGCTTTCTTT. Encoded protein: CASRKTGEGNTEAFF. The genes are TRBV5-1 and TRBJ1-1; D remains ambiguous. Germline V lookup: CDR1 SGHRS, CDR2 YFSETQ. CDR3 length: 15 residues. Trimming removed 5 bases from V and 1 base from J, with 15 bases in between.

This chain connects TRBV10-3 to TRBJ2-7; a weak D match, TRBD2 (6 bases). The V and J ends lost 1 base and 3 bases respectively, with 10 bases between them. Germline lookup yields CDR1 ENHRY and CDR2 SYGVKD. The CDR3 sequence is 14 residues long. The CDR3 protein is CAISEFGGNYEQYF. CDR3 DNA: TGTGCCATCAGTGAGTTCGGCGGGAACTACGAGCAGTACTTC.

The gene calls are TRBV5-4 and TRBJ2-5; the match to TRBD2 covers 7 bases. Looked up from germline, CDR1 is SGHNT and CDR2 is YYREEE (reference sequence). The CDR3 loop spans 14 amino acids. The V gene end was trimmed by 1 base and the J gene end by 5 bases; junction bases not matched to a gene: 5. The CDR3, as DNA: TGTGCCAGCAGCTTGAGACTAGCAGCTGAGACCCAGTACTTC. This encodes CASSLRLAAETQYF.

J is TRBJ1-5 and V is TRBV10-3; D is possibly TRBD1 (6 bases). The V end lost 0 bases, the J end lost 5 bases, and 14 bases lay between the germline ends. This CDR3 has 16 residues. CDR1 is ENHRY and CDR2 is SYGVKD in the germline V gene. The CDR3 DNA follows: TGTGCCATCAGTGAGTCCAACCGAGGGGGAGATCAGCCCCAGCATTTT. Amino acids: CAISESNRGGDQPQHF.

Only one count was recorded for this clone. The CDR3 is CASTPGQGFYGYTF. In DNA, the CDR3 is TGTGCCAGCACCCCCGGACAGGGGTTCTATGGCTACACCTTC. J is TRBJ1-2 and V is TRBV7-9; TRBD1 matches 9 bases. Per the germline V gene, CDR1 is SEHNR and CDR2 is FQNEAQ (reference sequence). The J segment lost 4 bases and the V segment lost 7 bases, leaving 7 bases of the junction unmatched. The CDR3 is 14 amino acids.

This sequence joins TRBV6-2 or TRBV6-3 and TRBJ2-1; 8 nucleotides match TRBD2. CDR3 length equals 13 residues. CDR1 and CDR2 from the germline V gene are MNHEY and SVGEGT. The V and J ends lost 5 bases and 6 bases, in that order; junction bases with no gene match: 3. The CDR3 loop is CASSAGLVNEQFF. The DNA of the CDR3 is TGTGCCAGCAGTGCGGGACTAGTCAATGAGCAGTTCTTC.

This clone was detected once. The CDR3 DNA sequence: TGTGCCAGCAGCTTAGGCCTAGCGGGAGGAACCGGGGAGCTGTTTTTT. The encoded protein is CASSLGLAGGTGELFF. The chain combines TRBV7-3 with TRBJ2-2; 11 bases map to TRBD2. The V segment lost 2 bases and the J segment 5 bases; nucleotides outside the gene matches: 4. Germline lookup yields CDR1 SGHTA and CDR2 FQGTGA. The CDR3 is 16 residues long. Supplemented by reference TRBV7-3 and TRBJ2-2, the full variable domain reads GAGVSQTPSNKVTEKGKYVELRCDPISGHTALYWYRQSLGQGPEFLIYFQGTGAADDSGLPNDRFFAVRPEGSVSTLKIQRTERGDSAVYLCASSLGLAGGTGELFFGEGSRLTVL.

V gene TRBV5-6 combines with J gene TRBJ2-2; D not certain. Germline CDR1 SGHDT, CDR2 YYEEEE. V dropped 4 bases and J dropped 9 bases, with 13 bases sitting between them. The CDR3 loop spans 13 amino acids. CDR3 coding DNA: TGTGCCAGCAGCCCGAGGCCGGAGAGGGAGCTGTTTTTT. This translates into CASSPRPERELFF.

The chain joins TRBV5-1 to TRBJ2-5; the D gene is possibly TRBD2 (5 bases). Germline assignment: CDR1 SGHRS and CDR2 YFSETQ. The germline V and J ends were trimmed by 0 bases and 1 base, with 10 bases remaining between them. This CDR3 spans 15 amino acids. CDR3 loop: CASSLAGVPQETQYF. CDR3 DNA sequence: TGCGCCAGCAGCTTGGCCGGGGTTCCCCAAGAGACCCAGTACTTC.

This chain joins TRBV4-2 and TRBJ2-3; TRBD2 matches at 8 bases. CDR1 and CDR2 (germline): LGHNA, YNFKEQ. V lost 1 base, J lost 4 bases, and 10 bases stayed unmatched. This CDR3 has 17 residues. CDR3 in DNA: TGTGCCAGCAGCCAAGTTAAGCTAGCGGGTTCCCCAGATACGCAGTATTTT. The encoded protein is CASSQVKLAGSPDTQYF.

The chain couples TRBV18 to TRBJ1-5, with 8 bases matching TRBD1. Germline CDR1 KGHSH, CDR2 LQKENI. V shed 3 bases, J shed 2 bases, and the junction held 3 bases outside the gene matches. The CDR3 totals 15 residues. CDR3 residues: CASSPPTGGNQPQHF. The CDR3 coding sequence is TGTGCCAGCTCACCGCCGACAGGGGGCAATCAGCCCCAGCATTTT.

CDR3 in DNA: TGTGCCAGCAGTTTCCGTGTCGTGAGTGATGGCTACACCTTC. The encoded protein is CASSFRVVSDGYTF. V gene TRBV28 combines with J gene TRBJ1-2; D not certain. Trimming pared 3 bases from V and 6 bases from J, leaving 14 bases between. Germline V gene data show CDR1 as MDHEN and CDR2 as SYDVKM. The CDR3 has 14 residues.